This record covers a single T cell receptor (beta chain). No antigen is known for it. Base-call qualities are not available, and no considerably larger clone is one nucleotide away. TCR beta CDR3 regions were amplified from RNA transcripts for repertoire sequencing. The first round of RT-PCR was done with HTBI primers and the Qiagen OneStep RT-PCR kit, and was followed by a second round of multiplex PCR, then size selection and purification. Libraries were sequenced on an Illumina HiSeq2000 using paired-end 100 bp reads. In the original analysis: Reads were processed with SOAPnuke, discarding reads with adapters, uncalled bases, mean Phred below 15, or no exact constant-primer or identifier match. COPE v1.2.5 was used to merge the high-quality paired reads. Each unique nucleotide sequence was treated as a clonotype, and MiTCR v1.1 was used to align the clonotypes to the IMGT TRB V, D and J references. The analysis was limited to V-J combinations with a frequency above 0.0001, which together covered just over 98% of the repertoires. For each V-J combination, a TCR clonal expansion and chaos score was defined as F50 clonal expansion divided by the chaos observed in the TCRdist matrix. Welch's t-statistics and random forest were used to reduce features to about a dozen V-J combinations, which were fed into a naive Bayes classifier. Thyroid-blood repertoire similarity was quantified with the Morisita-Horn index. Using fastp at Q25 and MiXCR, TCRdb reprocessed the public reads and kept productive beta chains. Rows matching on CDR3 protein sequence are summarized as one entry with the most common DNA and genes. These V and J calls rely on TCRdb rather than the paper's analysis. In all, the sample holds around 600,000 distinct CDR3 sequences, and over 40% of those were seen once. Jointly, the top ten make up 2.5% to 3.5% of the sample.

Patients with ophthalmopathy had moderately to severely active disease, with a Clinical Activity Score of 3 or more, a NOSPECS grade of 4 or more, and a disease duration of less than 3 months. Patients with other autoimmune diseases, uncontrolled infections, pregnancy or lactation were excluded. Clinical symptoms, serum thyroxine, TRAb, thyroid ultrasound and orbital computed tomography formed the basis of the diagnosis. Using Ficoll-Paque density gradient centrifugation, PBMCs were isolated from less than 11 ml of fresh peripheral blood. Trizol reagent was used to extract the total RNA, and its quality was then checked on an Agilent 2100 Bioanalyzer. The entry originates in a study of Graves' ophthalmopathy and Graves' hyperthyroidism (dated by TCRdb to between 2017 and 2018). Background for the entire study: Peripheral blood was collected at initial diagnosis, prior to any treatment. To explore V-J signatures that distinguish ophthalmopathy from hyperthyroidism, a discovery set of around 100 patients was enrolled, made up of over 40 with ophthalmopathy and 55 to 65 with stable hyperthyroidism. Once sampling was done, hyperthyroidism patients were given methimazole at a starting dose of 30 mg daily, while ophthalmopathy patients were given high-dose intravenous methylprednisolone. For independent validation, a separate cohort was made up of some 19 hyperthyroidism patients plus 17 patients who later progressed from hyperthyroidism to ophthalmopathy. In total, some 140 blood samples were TCR-sequenced: 43 ophthalmopathy, approximately 80 hyperthyroidism and about 17 hyperthyroidism-to-ophthalmopathy patients. To tell Graves' ophthalmopathy apart from Graves' hyperthyroidism, and to predict which patients would progress to ophthalmopathy, the study relied on TCR beta repertoire signatures. T-cell repertoires of thyroid tissue and blood were compared in 5 or 6 hyperthyroidism patients. Here is what the overall study found, with its caveats: No statistical method was used to set the sample size in advance, and the investigators knew which group each participant was assigned to. In validation, the model predicted ophthalmopathy progression with about 64% sensitivity and roughly 72% specificity; 12 predicted patients were CT-confirmed with GO in a median of approximately 6.5 months. Most of the expanded thyroid clonotypes with a frequency above 0.001 were also detected in blood, and it was suggested that the thyroid immune response may be reflected by blood repertoires. In cross-validation, the 13-signature model distinguished ophthalmopathy from stable hyperthyroidism with around 90% sensitivity and 81.08% specificity, while in the test set the corresponding values were about 80% and 75%.

There are 17 amino acids in the CDR3, from cysteine to phenylalanine inclusive. This entry keeps only the CDR3 DNA: 51 bases, framed from base 1. The V end loses 0 bases and the J end loses 2 bases, and a stretch of 13 bases separates them. The germline V gene supplies CDR1 LGHNA and CDR2 YNFKEQ. Material for sequencing was peripheral blood. The rearranged segments are TRBV4-2 and TRBJ2-2; the D gene is possibly TRBD1 or TRBD2, with 6 bases matching each. This sequence was found in an adult man with Graves' ophthalmopathy. The CDR3 reads as follows: CASSQDRRGANTGELFF. The nucleotide sequence reads TGTGCCAGCAGCCAAGATCGGAGGGGGGCAAACACCGGGGAGCTGTTTTTT.